These T cell receptor beta chains were read from a single sample in a study of patients and donors after allogeneic stem cell transplantation. Using its own MiXCR run on the RT-PCR reads, TCRdb lists one record per CDR3 protein. The sample gives about a million distinct CDR3 sequences, 15% to 20% of which show up once; roughly 6.4% is in the top ten. Sequenced: blood, either unsorted or a sorted T cell fraction (not recorded which). These receptor sequences come from a human donor who was either an allogeneic HSCT recipient or a stem cell or donor lymphocyte infusion donor (not recorded which). It is not recorded whose cells these are; they may come from a transplant donor. Both conserved end residues are part of each CDR3. Fields, in order: V gene, clone size, J gene, D gene, CDR3 protein, CDR3 DNA. D genes are given only for firm matches. Clone sizes are given selectively: once, few, many, or a class where the clone is expanded.

V gene: TRBV12-3/TRBV12-4; clone size: few; J gene: TRBJ1-1; D gene: NA; CDR3 protein: CASTTDSMNTEAFF; CDR3 DNA: TGTGCCAGCACCACCGACAGCATGAACACTGAAGCTTTCTTT
V gene: TRBV2; clone size: NA; J gene: TRBJ2-1; D gene: NA; CDR3 protein: CASNADYNEQFF; CDR3 DNA: TGTGCCAGCAATGCAGACTACAATGAGCAGTTCTTC
V gene: TRBV12-3/TRBV12-4; clone size: many; J gene: TRBJ1-1; D gene: NA; CDR3 protein: CASSLKAALMNTEAFF; CDR3 DNA: TGTGCCAGCAGTTTAAAGGCAGCACTCATGAACACTGAAGCTTTCTTT
V gene: TRBV29-1; clone size: NA; J gene: TRBJ2-7; D gene: TRBD2; CDR3 protein: CSVQLAGEIYYELYF; CDR3 DNA: TGCAGCGTCCAACTAGCGGGAGAGATTTACTACGAGCTGTACTTC
V gene: TRBV7-3; clone size: NA; J gene: TRBJ2-1; D gene: TRBD2; CDR3 protein: CASSELAGVHNEQFF; CDR3 DNA: TGTGCCAGCAGCGAATTAGCGGGAGTACACAATGAGCAGTTCTTC
V gene: TRBV5-1; clone size: NA; J gene: TRBJ1-2; D gene: NA; CDR3 protein: CASSFRRSQYHYGYTF; CDR3 DNA: TGCGCCAGCAGCTTCCGCCGCAGCCAATACCACTATGGCTACACCTTC
V gene: TRBV9; clone size: few; J gene: TRBJ2-1; D gene: NA; CDR3 protein: CASSVASGLGYNEQFF; CDR3 DNA: TGTGCCAGCAGCGTAGCTTCTGGTCTAGGTTACAATGAGCAGTTCTTC
V gene: TRBV7-6; clone size: NA; J gene: TRBJ2-7; D gene: NA; CDR3 protein: CASSLAITYYEQYF; CDR3 DNA: TGTGCCAGCAGCTTAGCTATCACTTACTACGAGCAGTACTTC
V gene: TRBV10-3; clone size: NA; J gene: TRBJ2-1; D gene: TRBD2; CDR3 protein: CAIRLQREVDEQFF; CDR3 DNA: TGTGCCATCAGACTACAGCGGGAGGTCGATGAGCAGTTCTTC
V gene: TRBV29-1; clone size: many; J gene: TRBJ2-4; D gene: TRBD2; CDR3 protein: CSVEDMVSGSDIQYF; CDR3 DNA: TGCAGCGTTGAAGACATGGTTAGCGGGAGTGACATTCAGTACTTC
V gene: TRBV15; clone size: NA; J gene: TRBJ2-1; D gene: TRBD2; CDR3 protein: CATSRDQGSGRILGNEQFF; CDR3 DNA: TGTGCCACCAGCAGAGATCAGGGTAGCGGGAGAATATTGGGCAATGAGCAGTTCTTC
V gene: TRBV7-2; clone size: NA; J gene: TRBJ2-5; D gene: TRBD2; CDR3 protein: CASSLRRGGSGTQYF; CDR3 DNA: TGTGCCAGCAGCTTACGCCGGGGGGGCTCGGGGACCCAGTACTTC
V gene: TRBV9; clone size: few; J gene: TRBJ2-7; D gene: NA; CDR3 protein: CASSVGGAEQYF; CDR3 DNA: TGTGCCAGCAGCGTAGGCGGGGCCGAGCAGTACTTC
V gene: TRBV20-1; clone size: few; J gene: TRBJ1-1; D gene: NA; CDR3 protein: CSAPDVKDDTEAFF; CDR3 DNA: TGCAGTGCTCCTGATGTCAAGGACGACACTGAAGCTTTCTTT
V gene: TRBV7-9; clone size: few; J gene: TRBJ2-7; D gene: TRBD2; CDR3 protein: CASSTGLANEQYF; CDR3 DNA: TGTGCCAGCAGCACGGGACTAGCTAACGAGCAGTACTTC
V gene: TRBV29-1; clone size: NA; J gene: TRBJ1-1; D gene: NA; CDR3 protein: CSVGGLAGEAEAFF; CDR3 DNA: TGCAGCGTTGGGGGCCTTGCGGGGGAGGCTGAAGCTTTCTTT
V gene: TRBV5-1; clone size: NA; J gene: TRBJ1-2; D gene: NA; CDR3 protein: CASSSDGTKGPLYGYTF; CDR3 DNA: TGCGCCAGCAGCTCGGACGGGACAAAGGGCCCTCTTTATGGCTACACCTTC
V gene: TRBV2; clone size: NA; J gene: TRBJ1-4; D gene: NA; CDR3 protein: CASSEQSGIYNEKLFF; CDR3 DNA: TGTGCCAGCAGTGAACAGTCGGGTATCTATAATGAAAAACTGTTTTTT
V gene: TRBV5-1; clone size: NA; J gene: TRBJ1-2; D gene: TRBD1; CDR3 protein: CASSKYTGTELNYGYTF; CDR3 DNA: TGCGCCAGCAGCAAATACACCGGGACAGAACTCAACTATGGCTACACCTTC
V gene: TRBV6-2/TRBV6-3; clone size: NA; J gene: TRBJ2-7; D gene: TRBD1; CDR3 protein: CASTQTRAQGVYEQYF; CDR3 DNA: TGTGCCAGCACTCAAACGCGGGCACAGGGGGTGTACGAGCAGTACTTC
V gene: TRBV6-5; clone size: NA; J gene: TRBJ1-6; D gene: NA; CDR3 protein: CASSYRSPLHF; CDR3 DNA: TGTGCCAGCAGTTACCGTTCACCCCTCCACTTT
V gene: TRBV7-2; clone size: NA; J gene: TRBJ2-7; D gene: TRBD2; CDR3 protein: CASSPDSGRVHEQYF; CDR3 DNA: TGTGCCAGCAGCCCCGATAGCGGGAGGGTCCACGAGCAGTACTTC
V gene: TRBV10-2; clone size: NA; J gene: TRBJ2-7; D gene: NA; CDR3 protein: CASSEPITSSYEQYF; CDR3 DNA: TGCGCCAGCAGTGAACCGATTACGAGCTCCTACGAGCAGTACTTC
V gene: TRBV7-8; clone size: NA; J gene: TRBJ1-5; D gene: TRBD1; CDR3 protein: CASRPDRARNQPQHF; CDR3 DNA: TGTGCCAGCAGACCAGACAGGGCGCGCAATCAGCCCCAGCATTTT
V gene: TRBV20-1; clone size: few; J gene: TRBJ1-6; D gene: NA; CDR3 protein: CSARKTRDSPLHF; CDR3 DNA: TGCAGTGCTAGAAAGACCCGGGACTCACCCCTCCACTTT
V gene: TRBV7-6; clone size: NA; J gene: TRBJ1-2; D gene: TRBD1; CDR3 protein: CASSLAPRGTANYGYTF; CDR3 DNA: TGTGCCAGCAGCTTAGCTCCTAGGGGGACAGCTAACTATGGCTACACCTTC
V gene: TRBV12-3/TRBV12-4; clone size: NA; J gene: TRBJ2-1; D gene: NA; CDR3 protein: CAIGVAGGEQFF; CDR3 DNA: TGTGCCATAGGGGTAGCAGGTGGTGAGCAGTTCTTC
V gene: TRBV29-1; clone size: NA; J gene: TRBJ1-1; D gene: NA; CDR3 protein: CSVVGGLGWDTEAFF; CDR3 DNA: TGCAGCGTTGTTGGGGGGTTGGGTTGGGACACTGAAGCTTTCTTT
V gene: TRBV18; clone size: NA; J gene: TRBJ1-2; D gene: NA; CDR3 protein: CASSPLQGDGYTF; CDR3 DNA: TGTGCCAGCTCACCGTTACAAGGGGATGGCTACACCTTC
V gene: TRBV25-1; clone size: few; J gene: TRBJ1-1; D gene: NA; CDR3 protein: CASSDRTSSEAFF; CDR3 DNA: TGTGCCAGCAGTGATCGGACGAGTTCTGAAGCTTTCTTT
V gene: TRBV7-3; clone size: NA; J gene: TRBJ2-1; D gene: TRBD1; CDR3 protein: CASSMDRGSYNEQFF; CDR3 DNA: TGTGCCAGCAGCATGGACAGGGGATCCTACAATGAGCAGTTCTTC
V gene: TRBV5-6; clone size: few; J gene: TRBJ1-5; D gene: TRBD1; CDR3 protein: CASSSWADRAYSNQPQHF; CDR3 DNA: TGTGCCAGCAGCTCATGGGCCGACAGGGCCTATAGCAATCAGCCCCAGCATTTT
V gene: TRBV4-2; clone size: NA; J gene: TRBJ2-5; D gene: NA; CDR3 protein: CASSQFRLETQYF; CDR3 DNA: TGTGCCAGCAGCCAATTCCGCTTAGAGACCCAGTACTTC
V gene: TRBV24-1; clone size: few; J gene: TRBJ2-2; D gene: NA; CDR3 protein: CATSDQRLDTGELFF; CDR3 DNA: TGTGCCACCAGTGACCAACGACTGGACACCGGGGAGCTGTTTTTT
V gene: TRBV6-1; clone size: NA; J gene: TRBJ1-3; D gene: NA; CDR3 protein: CASTGALGNTIYF; CDR3 DNA: TGTGCCAGCACGGGGGCACTTGGAAACACCATATATTTT
V gene: TRBV7-3; clone size: NA; J gene: TRBJ1-2; D gene: NA; CDR3 protein: CASSPQGKGYGYTF; CDR3 DNA: TGTGCCAGCAGCCCTCAGGGAAAGGGCTATGGCTACACCTTC
V gene: TRBV12-3/TRBV12-4; clone size: NA; J gene: TRBJ2-7; D gene: TRBD2; CDR3 protein: CASSFVAGGSYEQYF; CDR3 DNA: TGTGCCAGCAGTTTTGTAGCGGGGGGATCCTACGAGCAGTACTTC
V gene: TRBV20-1; clone size: few; J gene: TRBJ1-1; D gene: NA; CDR3 protein: CSAQQPNTEAFF; CDR3 DNA: TGCAGTGCTCAGCAACCCAACACTGAAGCTTTCTTT
V gene: TRBV20-1; clone size: few; J gene: TRBJ1-1; D gene: NA; CDR3 protein: CSASSLGGPEAFF; CDR3 DNA: TGCAGTGCTAGCTCCCTGGGGGGACCTGAAGCTTTCTTT
V gene: TRBV25-1; clone size: NA; J gene: TRBJ1-2; D gene: TRBD1; CDR3 protein: CASSEQGADGYTF; CDR3 DNA: TGTGCCAGCAGTGAACAGGGGGCTGATGGCTACACCTTC
V gene: TRBV12-3/TRBV12-4; clone size: NA; J gene: TRBJ1-6; D gene: TRBD1; CDR3 protein: CASRGRGFHNSPLHF; CDR3 DNA: TGTGCCAGCCGAGGCAGGGGGTTCCATAATTCACCCCTCCACTTT
V gene: TRBV12-3/TRBV12-4; clone size: many; J gene: TRBJ2-3; D gene: TRBD2; CDR3 protein: CASSLAASTDTQYF; CDR3 DNA: TGTGCCAGCAGCCTAGCGGCTAGCACAGATACGCAGTATTTT
V gene: TRBV4-3; clone size: once; J gene: TRBJ2-2; D gene: NA; CDR3 protein: CASSQDSRANTGELFF; CDR3 DNA: TGCGCCAGCAGCCAAGATAGCAGGGCGAACACCGGGGAGCTGTTTTTT
V gene: TRBV6-5; clone size: few; J gene: TRBJ1-6; D gene: NA; CDR3 protein: CASSSPRWRVGNSPLHF; CDR3 DNA: TGTGCCAGCAGTTCCCCGAGATGGAGGGTGGGGAATTCACCCCTCCACTTT
V gene: TRBV7-9; clone size: NA; J gene: TRBJ2-5; D gene: TRBD1; CDR3 protein: CASSPGTGGIQETQYF; CDR3 DNA: TGTGCCAGCAGCCCCGGGACAGGGGGTATCCAAGAGACCCAGTACTTC
V gene: TRBV20-1; clone size: few; J gene: TRBJ1-1; D gene: TRBD1; CDR3 protein: CSARESGQWNTEAFF; CDR3 DNA: TGCAGTGCTAGAGAATCGGGACAGTGGAACACTGAAGCTTTCTTT
V gene: TRBV20-1; clone size: NA; J gene: TRBJ1-1; D gene: NA; CDR3 protein: CTSGGTEAFF; CDR3 DNA: TGCACCTCGGGAGGCACTGAAGCTTTCTTT